Sequencing of this TCR beta chain was carried out in a study of cytomegalovirus exposure and HLA in healthy donors. Study results and limitations: Relative to the approximately 670-donor mean, N-insertions were reportedly fewer in an Asian-associated ancestry cluster in a later analysis. Generally TCR sequences proved uncommon, though certain public TCRs appeared in numerous donors.

This clone turned up a few times. Its antigen is unidentified. Both 60 Vbeta primers and 13 Jbeta primers went into the PCR. This table comes from immunoSEQ multiplex PCR, and its TCRdb copy is limited to in-frame clones, with some not included. Found here are around 140,000 clones, about two thirds of them singletons; the top ten hold about 4.4%. This CDR3 contains 11 residues. CDR1 DFQATT and CDR2 SNEGSKA come from the germline V gene (reference sequence). Trimming took off 0 bases at V and 13 bases at J, with 10 bases between the two ends. Specimen: PBMCs. V gene TRBV20-1 combines with J gene TRBJ2-1, with D unclear. The clonotype originates from a man aged 45-65 years in good health and CMV-seropositive. The CDR3 sequence: CSARDSQTQFF. The DNA of the CDR3 is TGCAGTGCTAGAGATTCGCAGACTCAGTTCTTC.